The 10 T cell receptor beta chains below come from one sample, sequenced in a study of blood T cell repertoires in COVID-19. This table comes from immunoSEQ multiplex PCR, and its TCRdb copy is limited to in-frame clones, with some not included. The table shows around 300,000 clones, with about 90% occurring only once. The sequenced sample was PBMCs or T cells enriched from blood (not recorded which). The receptors were sampled from a woman aged 60-75 years who had recovered from COVID-19.

This sequence joins TRBV5-1 and TRBJ2-1, with 7 bases that match TRBD2. Germline loops: CDR1 SGHRS, CDR2 YFSETQ. The junction had 7 bases not matched to a gene; V was cut back by 5 bases and J by 5 bases. This CDR3 region has 14 residues. The CDR3, as DNA: TGCGCCAGCAGTGAGGCCCTAGCGGACAATGAGCAGTTCTTC. Translating it yields CASSEALADNEQFF.

V and J are TRBV5-8 and TRBJ1-2, with D unclear. Germline CDR1 is SGHTS and CDR2 is YDEGEE. The CDR3 contains 13 residues. The V end was cut by 2 bases, the J end by 4 bases, with 9 bases between. The CDR3 sequence is CASSFAGVYGYTF. CDR3 bases: TGTGCCAGCAGCTTTGCAGGCGTCTATGGCTACACCTTC.

This clone has a handful of counts. The gene calls are TRBV5-5 and TRBJ1-4; D is perhaps TRBD1 (5 bases). V gave up 5 bases and J gave up 0 bases, with 11 bases separating them. Germline lookup yields CDR1 SGHKS and CDR2 YYEKEE (reference sequence). The CDR3 extends over 15 amino acids. The CDR3 is CASSLRGPTNEKLFF. The CDR3 DNA reads TGTGCCAGCAGTTTAAGGGGCCCAACTAATGAAAAACTGTTTTTT. The entire variable domain, with the rest obtained from reference TRBV5-5 and TRBJ1-4, is as follows: DAGVTQSPTHLIKTRGQQVTLRCSPISGHKSVSWYQQVLGQGPQFIFQYYEKEERGRGNFPDRFSARQFPNYSSELNVNALLLGDSALYLCASSLRGPTNEKLFFGSGTQLSVL.

J is TRBJ2-2 and V is TRBV27; D is possibly TRBD2 (6 bases). V was clipped by 4 bases and J by 6 bases, with 12 bases between them. The length of the CDR3 is 14 residues. In germline, CDR1 is MNHEY, CDR2 SMNVEV (reference sequence). The CDR3 bases are TGTGCCAGCAGTTCGGCGGGAACCCCCGGGGAGCTGTTTTTT. The encoded protein is CASSSAGTPGELFF.

The chain has TRBV24-1 and TRBJ1-1; perhaps TRBD1 as D (5 bases). Germline V lookup: CDR1 KGHDR, CDR2 SFDVKD. Between the trimmed V and J ends, which lost 4 bases and 4 bases, there was a span of 9 bases. The CDR3 runs to 13 residues. As DNA, the CDR3 is TGTGCCACCAGTGACGGGACTTTCACTGAAGCTTTCTTT. This encodes CATSDGTFTEAFF.

J is TRBJ2-7 and V is TRBV19, with 7 positions matching TRBD2. CDR3 size: 15 residues. Germline V gene lookup returns CDR1 LNHDA and CDR2 SQIVND (reference sequence). Germline trimming cut 3 bases from V and 3 bases from J; bases unmatched to any gene: 8. CDR3 in amino acids: CASSMSSGGFYEQYF. The CDR3 bases are TGTGCCAGTAGTATGTCTAGCGGAGGATTCTACGAGCAGTACTTC.

The chain is built from TRBV3-1 (or the pseudogene TRBV3-2) and TRBJ2-2; D unresolved. This CDR3 is built from 16 residues. V lost 4 bases to trimming and J lost 4 bases, with 16 bases between them. Germline V gene data show CDR1 as LGHDT and CDR2 as YNNKEL (reference sequence). The CDR3 bases are TGTGCCAGCAGCCCTACCTCAGTGGCAGGCACCGGGGAGCTGTTTTTT. This sequence encodes CASSPTSVAGTGELFF.

The chain has TRBV30 and TRBJ1-5; D unclear. Germline CDR1 GTSNPN, CDR2 SVGIG (reference sequence). The germline V and J ends were trimmed by 1 base and 7 bases, with 8 bases remaining between them. This CDR3 is built from 12 residues. The CDR3 nucleotides read TGTGCCTGGAGTGATTATGGCCAGCCCCAGCATTTT. Its translation: CAWSDYGQPQHF.

The sample holds one count of this clone. CDR3 loop: CASSSSSGKETQYF. The CDR3, as DNA: TGTGCCAGCAGCTCCTCTAGCGGGAAAGAGACCCAGTACTTC. The chain uses TRBV7-9 and TRBJ2-5, with 9 bases matching TRBD2. Germline V gene sequence: CDR1 SEHNR, CDR2 FQNEAQ (reference sequence). With 4 bases clipped from V and 3 bases from J, the junction kept 3 bases outside the gene matches. The CDR3 loop spans 14 amino acids. The full variable domain, in which reference TRBV7-9 and TRBJ2-5 provide the parts outside the CDR3, is DTGVSQNPRHKITKRGQNVTFRCDPISEHNRLYWYRQTLGQGPEFLTYFQNEAQLEKSRLLSDRFSAERPKGSFSTLEIQRTEQGDSAMYLCASSSSSGKETQYFGPGTRLLVL.

This clone occurred once. J is TRBJ2-1 and V is TRBV5-4; TRBD2 matches at 7 bases. With 2 bases clipped from V and 1 base from J, the junction kept 3 bases outside the gene matches. CDR1 is SGHNT and CDR2 is YYREEE in the germline V gene (reference sequence). This CDR3 is built from 15 residues. The CDR3, as DNA: TGTGCCAGCAGCTTTTGGCGGGGGTCCTACAATGAGCAGTTCTTC. It is translated as CASSFWRGSYNEQFF.